This T cell receptor beta chain originates from a study of Graves' ophthalmopathy and Graves' hyperthyroidism. The starting material, 10 ml of fresh peripheral blood, provided the PBMCs. Beta-chain TCR CDR3 regions were amplified from RNA transcripts. HTBI primers primed a first-round RT-PCR, and a second-round multiplex PCR followed. One entry per CDR3 protein results from TCRdb running MiXCR on the multiplex PCR reads. The table has 200,000 to 250,000 distinct CDR3 sequences, around a fifth seen once. This CDR3 spans 16 amino acids. V was trimmed by 0 bases and J by 1 base, leaving 12 bases between them. For this clonotype: What it binds is not known.

Points from the study as a whole: Classification of ophthalmopathy versus stable hyperthyroidism by a 13-signature model yielded around 91% sensitivity and 70% to 83% specificity.

The specimen sequenced was peripheral blood. This rearrangement joins TRBV12-3 or TRBV12-4 to TRBJ1-1; D remains ambiguous. This TCR was recovered from a woman between 50 and 59 years old with Graves' ophthalmopathy. The CDR3 here is CASSLAPGKWNTEAFF. CDR3 in DNA: TGTGCCAGCAGTTTAGCCCCTGGGAAATGGAACACTGAAGCTTTCTTT.